Listed here is a single T cell receptor (beta chain). Produced via immunoSEQ multiplex PCR; TCRdb's table is partial and in-frame only. Of fewer than 400,000 clones in the sample, approximately 79% were seen once. The germline V gene has CDR1 SQVTM and CDR2 ANQGSEA. The CDR3 loop spans 12 amino acids. With 1 base removed from V and 2 bases from J, the gap between germline ends came to 6 bases. This sample was included in a study of shared clonotypes between healthy human individuals. This chain connects TRBV29-1 to TRBJ2-7; D is unresolved. The sequence was collected from a man aged 30 to 45 in good health. The specimen sequenced was memory CD4+ T cells sorted from blood. Stated subset: CD45RA-negative fraction. DNA for the CDR3: TGCAGCGTTGAAGGCGAAACCTACGAGCAGTACTTC. Translating it yields CSVEGETYEQYF.